This T cell receptor (beta chain) was captured by sequencing in a study of siplizumab effects on memory and regulatory T cells. Per sample, the assay covered roughly 10^5 TCR templates. Using immunoSEQ multiplex PCR, the repertoire was profiled, and TCRdb retains in-frame clones only, with some absent. The sample has about 56,000 clones, about 98% seen once. Germline V lookup: CDR1 MGHDK, CDR2 SYGVNS. Deletions cut 8 bases from V and 7 bases from J, with 8 bases between. CDR3 size: 11 residues. As for this clone: The target antigen is unknown.

The study's findings and limits: Suppression by proliferating Tregs derived from siplizumab cultures was not verified. About 75-97% of proliferating CD4+ or CD8+ clones had no assignable naive or memory phenotype. The apparent diversity of naive T cells exceeded that of memory cells, and naive T cells seemed to make a major contribution to the alloresponse.

The chain joins TRBV25-1 to TRBJ2-2; no clear D gene. Source material: naive CD8+ T cells sorted from blood. This receptor was taken from a human donor in good health. CDR3 amino acids: CASQDRGELFF. The DNA of the CDR3 is TGTGCCAGCCAGGACCGCGGGGAGCTGTTTTTT.